This entry features one TCR beta chain sequence. Its antigen is as yet unknown. This entry comes from a study of Ad26.COV2.S vaccination and SARS-CoV-2 variants. Study context: The Ad26.COV2.S arm of the COV1001 trial was where the donor was placed. The study gave Ad26.COV2.S intramuscularly, once or twice 56 days apart.

Study results and caveats: Substantial breadth in spike-specific CD8+ and CD4+ T cell responses was reportedly seen after vaccination. Compared with placebo recipients, vaccine recipients had higher spike-specific TCR breadth.

The repertoire was sequenced with immunoSEQ multiplex PCR; TCRdb's copy has only in-frame clones and lacks some. The sample shows about 420,000 clones, roughly 90% of them seen only once. The treatment here: about 20 received Ad26.COV2.S at low or high dose, single or two shots; several received placebo; per-sample allocation not given. On day 63 after the first injection, vaccine and placebo recipients gave samples. This CDR3 is built from 15 residues. Germline CDR1 is WNHNN and CDR2 is SYGVQD (reference sequence). Trimming cost V 3 bases and J 5 bases, with 16 bases left between them. The rearrangement links TRBV10-1 to TRBJ2-5, with D perhaps matching TRBD1 or TRBD2 (7 bases each). The sequences come from peripheral blood, collected in a trial of Ad26.COV2.S vaccine versus placebo. The source is a person aged 18-65 years who received the Ad26.COV2.S COVID-19 vaccine or a placebo. DNA of the CDR3: TGCGCCAGCAGTGATCAGGGGGGGCCGGTGGAGACCCAGTACTTC. Encoded protein: CASSDQGGPVETQYF.